This TCR beta chain came from a study of neurological immune-mediated disorders. General study points: One related-CDR3 cluster, found by phylogenetic grouping, held repertoires of 18 of 34 multiple sclerosis patients and is a possible signature.

A 10-nucleotide random UMI tagged transcripts in template-switch 5'RACE cDNA synthesis. In TCRdb, the 5' RACE reads were re-called with MiXCR into one record per CDR3 protein. The sample yields roughly 60,000 distinct CDR3 sequences, 3.7% seen once. The table lists this clonotype with many counts. Its antigen is not identified. CDR3 length equals 15 residues. Trimming shortened V by 8 bases and J by 4 bases, and 15 bases separated the two germline ends. CDR1 is SGHTA and CDR2 is FQGTGA in the germline V gene. The genes are TRBV7-3 and TRBJ2-6, with D tentatively TRBD1 or TRBD2 (5 bases each). The TCR comes from a woman between 50 and 59 years old with multiple sclerosis. Sequencing used PBMCs. CDR3 nucleotide sequence: TGTGCCAGCCGGCTTGGGGGAGCGGGGGCCAACGTCCTGACTTTC. As protein: CASRLGGAGANVLTF.